A single sample is the source of the 10 T cell receptor beta chains below, sequenced in a study of long-term antiretroviral therapy in people with HIV. Survey level was the resolution at which the v3.0 immunoSEQ assay ran. Measured with immunoSEQ multiplex PCR; TCRdb has only the in-frame clones, and not every one. This sample has 45,000 or so clones, with less than 95% found just once. This specimen was unsorted PBMCs, taken 9 to 9.5 years after starting antiretroviral therapy. These receptors all stem from a man aged 25-45 years with HIV.

This chain joins TRBV2 and TRBJ2-2; possibly TRBD1 for D (6 bases). V shed 3 bases and J shed 7 bases, with 15 bases lying between them. Germline assignment: CDR1 SNHLY and CDR2 FYNNEI. The CDR3 is 15 amino acids. CDR3 bases: TGTGCCAGCAGTGAGTGGACAGCCAGTGGCGGGGAGCTGTTTTTT. Translating gives CASSEWTASGGELFF.

This chain connects TRBV9 to TRBJ2-1; 9 bases line up with TRBD2. The CDR3 is 16 residues long. Germline CDR1 and CDR2: SGDLS and YYNGEE. V shed 0 bases and J 3 bases; nucleotides not matched to a gene: 4. The CDR3 DNA reads TGTGCCAGCAGCGTAGAGGGGACTAGCATCTACAATGAGCAGTTCTTC. It encodes CASSVEGTSIYNEQFF.

The gene calls are TRBV28 and TRBJ1-2; no reliable D call. Germline-derived CDR1 and CDR2 are MDHEN and SYDVKM. The germline V and J ends were trimmed by 3 bases and 4 bases, with 9 bases remaining between them. The CDR3 totals 13 residues. The CDR3 nucleotides read TGTGCCAGCAGTTTTACAGCCAGCTATGGCTACACCTTC. Translating it yields CASSFTASYGYTF.

This chain connects TRBV2 to TRBJ2-1, with 9 bases fitting TRBD2. The CDR3 is 14 residues long. Looked up from germline, CDR1 is SNHLY and CDR2 is FYNNEI. J gave up 3 bases and V 6 bases, and 3 bases lay outside the gene matches. The CDR3 is CASRREGVYNEQFF. The CDR3 coding sequence is TGTGCCAGCAGGCGGGAGGGGGTCTACAATGAGCAGTTCTTC.

This clone was detected once. The chain employs TRBV20-1 and TRBJ2-2; D is undetermined. CDR1 DFQATT and CDR2 SNEGSKA come from the germline V gene (reference sequence). The CDR3 is made up of 11 amino acids. Between the trimmed V and J ends, which lost 6 bases and 5 bases, there was a span of 7 bases. CDR3 in amino acids: CSASKTGELFF. The DNA for the CDR3 is TGCAGTGCCAGTAAGACCGGGGAGCTGTTTTTT.

V gene TRBV27 combines with J gene TRBJ2-6, with D maybe TRBD1 (5 bases). Per the germline V gene, CDR1 is MNHEY and CDR2 is SMNVEV (reference sequence). Between the trimmed V and J ends, which lost 4 bases and 2 bases, there was a span of 6 bases. CDR3 size: 14 residues. DNA for the CDR3: TGTGCCAGCAGTTGGGGCCCTGGGGCCAACGTCCTGACTTTC. The encoded protein is CASSWGPGANVLTF.

The CDR3 DNA reads as TGCGCCAGCAGCTTGGCGGCAGGCCACTCTGGAAACACCATATATTTT. Its protein product is CASSLAAGHSGNTIYF. The genes are TRBV5-1 and TRBJ1-3; no clear D. V lost 0 bases to trimming and J lost 0 bases, with 10 bases between them. The CDR3 is 16 residues long. Germline CDR1 reads SGHRS; CDR2 reads YFSETQ.

The J gene is TRBJ2-2, the V gene TRBV6-5, with TRBD2 identical over 8 bases. This CDR3 comprises 14 residues. Germline lookup yields CDR1 MNHEY and CDR2 SVGAGI. J gave up 3 bases and V 6 bases, and 3 bases lay outside the gene matches. The CDR3 region is CASRAGGYTGELFF. DNA for the CDR3: TGTGCCAGCAGGGCGGGGGGCTACACCGGGGAGCTGTTTTTT.

The chain joins TRBV2 to TRBJ1-6; 9 nucleotides align to TRBD1. Trimming removed 9 bases from V and 6 bases from J; junction bases left unmatched: 6. Germline assignment: CDR1 SNHLY and CDR2 FYNNEI. The CDR3 spans 14 residues. Here the CDR3 DNA reads TGTGCCAGTCAACAGGACAGGGGTAATTCACCCCTCCACTTT. Translating gives CASQQDRGNSPLHF.

This chain uses TRBV6-1 with TRBJ2-7, with unresolved D. Per germline, CDR1 MNHNS and CDR2 SASEGT. The CDR3 runs 13 residues. V was trimmed by 1 base and J by 2 bases, leaving 6 bases between them. The CDR3 sequence is CASSEGLAYEQYV. The CDR3 nucleotides read TGTGCCAGCAGTGAAGGATTAGCCTACGAGCAGTACGTC.